This TCR beta chain was obtained from a study of blood T cell repertoires in COVID-19. Study-level background: T cells, B-cell-depleted T cells, or PBMCs provided the cDNA or gDNA that served as material.

Original analysis: The authors estimated nucleated cell counts from reference gene primer amplification. Measured with immunoSEQ multiplex PCR; TCRdb has only the in-frame clones, and not every one. D and trimming come from the DNA, and the V and J calls and clone size come from that table. The sample includes approximately 200,000 clones, roughly 90% of them seen just once. This TCR derives from a man in his forties or fifties with active or convalescent COVID-19. The specimen was peripheral blood.

DNA for the CDR3: TGCAGTGCTAGTCACGGACAGGGCGGGAATCAGCCCCAGCATTTT. Translating it yields CSASHGQGGNQPQHF. The chain couples TRBV20-1 to TRBJ1-5; 8 bases map to TRBD1. From germline, CDR1 is DFQATT and CDR2 SNEGSKA (reference sequence). Unmatched junction bases numbered 8, after V lost 3 bases and J lost 4 bases. The length of the CDR3 is 15 residues.